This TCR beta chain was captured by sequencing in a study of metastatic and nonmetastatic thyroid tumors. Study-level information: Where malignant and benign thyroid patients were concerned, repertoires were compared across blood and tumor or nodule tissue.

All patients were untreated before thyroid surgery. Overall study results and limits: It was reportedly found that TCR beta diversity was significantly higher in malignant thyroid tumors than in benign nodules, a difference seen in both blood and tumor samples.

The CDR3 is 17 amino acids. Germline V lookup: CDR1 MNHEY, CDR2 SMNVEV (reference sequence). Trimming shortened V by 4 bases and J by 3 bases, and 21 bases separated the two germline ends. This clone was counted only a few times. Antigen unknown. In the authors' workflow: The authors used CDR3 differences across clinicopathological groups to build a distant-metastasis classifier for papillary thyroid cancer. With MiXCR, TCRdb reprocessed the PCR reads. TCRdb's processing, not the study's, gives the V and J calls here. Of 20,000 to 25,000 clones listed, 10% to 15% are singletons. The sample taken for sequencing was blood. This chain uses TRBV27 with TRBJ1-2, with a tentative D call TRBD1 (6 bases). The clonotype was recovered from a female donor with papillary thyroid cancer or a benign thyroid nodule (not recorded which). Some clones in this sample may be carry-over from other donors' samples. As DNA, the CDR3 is TGTGCCAGCAGTTCCCAGTACTCCTTATCAGGGGACTATGGCTACACCTTC. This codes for CASSSQYSLSGDYGYTF.